The text below deals with one T cell receptor (beta chain). Deletions cut 6 bases from V and 2 bases from J, with 17 bases between. From germline, CDR1 is LGHNT and CDR2 FRNRAP. The CDR3 totals 15 residues. This specimen belongs to a study of blood T cell repertoires in COVID-19. Across the study: Sources were T cells, B-cell-depleted T cells, or PBMCs; the material itself was cDNA or gDNA.

Produced via immunoSEQ multiplex PCR; TCRdb's table is partial and in-frame only. The table lists about 220,000 clones, roughly four fifths of them singletons. Sample: PBMCs or T cells enriched from blood (not recorded which). J is TRBJ2-7 and V is TRBV12-5; D may be TRBD1 (6 bases). This clonotype originated in a woman in her fifties or sixties who had recovered from COVID-19. This CDR3 is CASGPNAGTPYEQYF. The CDR3 nucleotides are TGTGCTAGTGGCCCCAATGCCGGGACACCCTACGAGCAGTACTTC.